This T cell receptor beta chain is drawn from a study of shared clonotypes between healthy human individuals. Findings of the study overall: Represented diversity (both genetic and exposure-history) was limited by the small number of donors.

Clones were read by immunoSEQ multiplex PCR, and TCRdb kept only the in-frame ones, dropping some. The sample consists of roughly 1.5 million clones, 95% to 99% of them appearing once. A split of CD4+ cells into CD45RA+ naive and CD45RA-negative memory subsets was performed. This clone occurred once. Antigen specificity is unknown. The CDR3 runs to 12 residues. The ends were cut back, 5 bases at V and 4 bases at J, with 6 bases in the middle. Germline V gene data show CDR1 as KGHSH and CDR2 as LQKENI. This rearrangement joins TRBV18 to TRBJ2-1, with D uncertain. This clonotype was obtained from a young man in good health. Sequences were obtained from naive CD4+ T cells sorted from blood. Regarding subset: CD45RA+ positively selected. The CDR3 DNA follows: TGTGCCAGCTCAACTTTATACAATGAGCAGTTCTTC. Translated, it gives CASSTLYNEQFF.